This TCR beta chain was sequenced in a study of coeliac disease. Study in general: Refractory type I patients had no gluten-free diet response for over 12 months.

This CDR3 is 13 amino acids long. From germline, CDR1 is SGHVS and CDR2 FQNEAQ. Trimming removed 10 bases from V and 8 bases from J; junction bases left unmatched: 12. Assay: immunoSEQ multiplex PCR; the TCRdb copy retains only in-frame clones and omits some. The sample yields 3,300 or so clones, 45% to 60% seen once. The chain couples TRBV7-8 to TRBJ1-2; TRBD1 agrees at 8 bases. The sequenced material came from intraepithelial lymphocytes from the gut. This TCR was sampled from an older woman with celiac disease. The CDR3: CATAGTGYGGYTF. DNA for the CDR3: TGTGCCACCGCCGGGACAGGCTATGGGGGCTACACCTTC.